Listed here are 32 T cell receptor beta chains from one sample, sequenced in a study of blood T cell repertoires in COVID-19. Libraries were prepared by immunoSEQ multiplex PCR; TCRdb keeps only in-frame clonotypes and omits some of them. The sample records about 320,000 clones, over 75% being singletons. Sequencing was done on a sample of PBMCs or T cells enriched from blood (not recorded which). The source is a man younger than 45 who had recovered from COVID-19.

The rearrangement uses TRBV5-4 and TRBJ1-2; possible D gene TRBD1, 5 bases. V was cut by 1 base and J by 8 bases, with 12 bases left in between. Per the germline V gene, CDR1 is SGHNT and CDR2 is YYREEE (reference sequence). There are 13 residues in the CDR3. The CDR3 reads CASSLYQGGGYTF. CDR3 bases: TGTGCCAGCAGCTTGTATCAGGGTGGCGGCTACACCTTC.

This chain connects TRBV13 to TRBJ1-3; the D is unclear. Germline V lookup: CDR1 PRHDT, CDR2 FYEKMQ (reference sequence). Trimming stripped 5 bases from V and 4 bases from J, with 9 bases between. The CDR3 totals 13 residues. The CDR3 loop reads CASSAPRGNTIYF. For the CDR3, the DNA is TGTGCCAGCAGCGCCCCGCGGGGAAACACCATATATTTT.

This clone was found once. The chain couples TRBV2 to TRBJ1-3; tentatively, D is TRBD1 (6 bases). Trimming shortened V by 7 bases and J by 0 bases, and 10 bases separated the two germline ends. The CDR3 loop spans 14 amino acids. The germline V gene has CDR1 SNHLY and CDR2 FYNNEI. The DNA for the CDR3 is TGTGCCAGCACCGGACAGATCTCTGGAAACACCATATATTTT. Amino acid sequence: CASTGQISGNTIYF.

This clone was counted a single time. The CDR3 coding sequence is TGCGCCAGCAGCTTGACCGGGACACTGACCTACGAGCAGTACTTC. Translation gives CASSLTGTLTYEQYF. The J gene is TRBJ2-7, the V gene TRBV5-1; a weak D match, TRBD1 (6 bases). The CDR3 length is 15 residues. Trimming cost V 1 base and J 2 bases, with 13 bases left between them. Germline-derived CDR1 and CDR2 are SGHRS and YFSETQ.

The chain uses TRBV28 and TRBJ1-5; 7 bases are a match to TRBD1. The CDR3 runs 17 residues. Trimming removed 2 bases from V and 6 bases from J; junction bases left unmatched: 13. Germline V gene data show CDR1 as MDHEN and CDR2 as SYDVKM. The chain's CDR3 is CASSLGQGEGVAQPQHF. The DNA of the CDR3 is TGTGCCAGCAGTTTAGGCCAGGGGGAAGGAGTTGCTCAGCCCCAGCATTTT.

V gene TRBV6-6 combines with J gene TRBJ2-7; 11 positions match TRBD1. Germline CDR1 MNHNY, CDR2 SVGAGI (reference sequence). The CDR3 covers 14 residues. The V and J ends lost 4 bases and 7 bases, in that order; junction bases with no gene match: 6. The CDR3 loop is CASSFGQGAREQYF. DNA of the CDR3: TGTGCCAGCAGTTTTGGACAGGGGGCGAGGGAGCAGTACTTC.

The V call is TRBV15, the J call TRBJ2-3; D remains unclear. The germline V gene encodes CDR1 LNHNV and CDR2 YYDKDF (reference sequence). The CDR3 loop spans 12 amino acids. The ends were cut back, 4 bases at V and 6 bases at J, with 8 bases in the middle. The CDR3 sequence is CATSKTSDTQYF. The CDR3 region has the DNA TGTGCCACCAGCAAGACTTCCGATACGCAGTATTTT.

The rearrangement links TRBV27 to TRBJ1-2, with 9 bases aligning to TRBD1. The V gene end was trimmed by 5 bases and the J gene end by 4 bases; junction bases not matched to a gene: 5. Germline assignment: CDR1 MNHEY and CDR2 SMNVEV (reference sequence). The CDR3 covers 14 residues. The CDR3 nucleotides read TGTGCCAGCAGTCTTACAGGGGGCGGCTATGGCTACACCTTC. Translating it yields CASSLTGGGYGYTF.

This rearrangement joins TRBV7-9 to TRBJ2-7; TRBD2 matches at 11 bases. Germline CDR1 and CDR2: SEHNR and FQNEAQ (reference sequence). The V segment lost 5 bases and the J segment 3 bases; nucleotides outside the gene matches: 6. This CDR3 comprises 15 residues. The CDR3 coding sequence is TGTGCCAGCAGCCCCCCTAGCGGGGGGCACTACGAGCAGTACTTC. Translation gives CASSPPSGGHYEQYF.

V is TRBV3-1 (or the pseudogene TRBV3-2) and J is TRBJ2-2; no definite D call. Germline lookup yields CDR1 LGHDT and CDR2 YNNKEL (reference sequence). The CDR3 is made up of 14 amino acids. Trimming pared 4 bases from V and 5 bases from J, leaving 11 bases between. In DNA form, the CDR3 reads TGTGCCAGCAGCCTAAGAGTCGATACCGGGGAGCTGTTTTTT. Its protein product is CASSLRVDTGELFF.

The rearrangement links TRBV7-9 to TRBJ2-2; D perhaps matches TRBD1 (6 bases). The length of the CDR3 is 15 residues. Germline values: CDR1 SEHNR, CDR2 FQNEAQ (reference sequence). Trimming cost V 4 bases and J 3 bases, with 12 bases left between them. CDR3 protein: CASSSPQGHTGELFF. CDR3 bases: TGTGCCAGCAGCTCACCACAGGGTCACACCGGGGAGCTGTTTTTT.

The gene calls are TRBV7-2 and TRBJ2-1; 9 nucleotides align to TRBD2. This CDR3 is built from 16 residues. Trimming cost V 2 bases and J 7 bases; bases outside gene matches: 9. Looked up from germline, CDR1 is SGHTA and CDR2 is FQGNSA. The CDR3 sequence: CASSLIGGGAANEQFF. The CDR3, as DNA: TGTGCCAGCAGCTTAATCGGCGGGGGGGCCGCGAATGAGCAGTTCTTC.

This clone occurred a few times. V is TRBV12-3 or TRBV12-4 and J is TRBJ1-4; the D gene is possibly TRBD1 (5 bases). The CDR3 consists of 13 residues. Between the trimmed V and J ends, which lost 3 bases and 10 bases, there was a span of 12 bases. The CDR3 DNA reads TGTGCCAGCAGTTTCGACACAGGCGGAAAACTGTTTTTT. This translates into CASSFDTGGKLFF.

The V call is TRBV2, the J call TRBJ1-5, with 8 bases that match TRBD1. Trimming took 6 bases from V and 6 from J; bases not matched to a gene: 10. This CDR3 contains 15 residues. Germline lookup yields CDR1 SNHLY and CDR2 FYNNEI. Here the CDR3 DNA reads TGTGCCAGCAGCGGGGACAGGACAAGGGGTCAGCCCCAGCATTTT. Translating gives CASSGDRTRGQPQHF.

This clone has a single count. V is TRBV19 and J is TRBJ1-4; TRBD1 might be the D (5 bases). Trimming shortened V by 6 bases and J by 8 bases, and 13 bases separated the two germline ends. The length of the CDR3 is 13 residues. Germline-derived CDR1 and CDR2 are LNHDA and SQIVND (reference sequence). The CDR3 sequence: CASSPQGAEKLFF. In DNA, the CDR3 is TGTGCCAGTAGCCCGCAGGGCGCGGAAAAACTGTTTTTT.

The DNA for the CDR3 is TGTGCCAGCAGCTCCCCTCAGTACTTC. It specifies CASSSPQYF. V gene TRBV7-2 combines with J gene TRBJ2-7; D unresolved. Germline V gene lookup returns CDR1 SGHTA and CDR2 FQGNSA. V was clipped by 4 bases and J by 10 bases, with 5 bases between them. The CDR3 contains 9 residues.

The CDR3 DNA follows: TGTGCCAGCAGCCAAGTTCAAGCCGATAGCTCCTACGAGCAGTACTTC. Protein product: CASSQVQADSSYEQYF. The J gene is TRBJ2-7, the V gene TRBV4-2; no firm D call. The V and J ends lost 1 base and 0 bases respectively, with 13 bases between them. The CDR3 has 16 amino acids. The germline CDR1 and CDR2 sequences are LGHNA and YNFKEQ.

This clone was observed once. V usage is TRBV4-2 and J usage is TRBJ1-6; possibly TRBD1 for D (5 bases). This CDR3 has 14 amino acids. Germline loops: CDR1 LGHNA, CDR2 YNFKEQ. Trimming removed 1 base from V and 7 bases from J, with 8 bases in between. The CDR3 region is CASSQGQKNSPLHF. The CDR3 DNA reads TGTGCCAGCAGCCAAGGACAGAAAAATTCACCCCTCCACTTT.

The chain is built from TRBV3-1 (or the pseudogene TRBV3-2) and TRBJ2-5, with 13 bases fitting TRBD2. The CDR3 contains 16 residues. Germline V gene sequence: CDR1 LGHDT, CDR2 YNNKEL (reference sequence). The ends lost 1 base at V and 2 bases at J; junction bases unmatched: 1. The CDR3 DNA sequence: TGTGCCAGCAGCCAAGGACTAGCGGGGGGTCAAGAGACCCAGTACTTC. This sequence encodes CASSQGLAGGQETQYF.

V gene TRBV7-8 combines with J gene TRBJ2-2; the match to TRBD1 covers 11 bases. With 0 bases clipped from V and 3 bases from J, the junction kept 3 bases outside the gene matches. Germline V lookup: CDR1 SGHVS, CDR2 FQNEAQ. The CDR3 extends over 17 amino acids. The CDR3 protein is CASSLARTGGDTGELFF. CDR3 in DNA: TGTGCCAGCAGCTTAGCGCGGACAGGGGGCGACACCGGGGAGCTGTTTTTT.

V and J are TRBV9 and TRBJ2-7; D perhaps matches TRBD1 (5 bases). V gave up 3 bases and J gave up 6 bases, with 10 bases separating them. The CDR3 has 12 amino acids. CDR1 is SGDLS and CDR2 is YYNGEE in the germline V gene. The CDR3 loop reads CASSEDQGEQYF. The CDR3 nucleotides read TGTGCCAGCAGCGAAGATCAGGGCGAGCAGTACTTC.

J is TRBJ2-2 and V is TRBV3-1 (or the pseudogene TRBV3-2); the match to TRBD2 covers 10 bases. With 6 bases clipped from V and 1 base from J, the junction kept 5 bases outside the gene matches. The CDR3 length is 16 residues. Germline V gene lookup returns CDR1 LGHDT and CDR2 YNNKEL (reference sequence). The CDR3 is CASSSSGGRNTGELFF. The CDR3 bases are TGTGCCAGCAGTTCTAGCGGGGGTCGGAACACCGGGGAGCTGTTTTTT.

The chain is built from TRBV28 and TRBJ1-6, with TRBD1 matching 7 bases. Losses at the gene ends were 3 bases for V and 7 bases for J; bases not matched to a gene: 6. Germline CDR1 is MDHEN and CDR2 is SYDVKM. This CDR3 has 15 residues. CDR3: CASSFRGRMNSPLHF. The CDR3 bases are TGTGCCAGCAGTTTCAGGGGGAGAATGAATTCACCCCTCCACTTT.

This chain uses TRBV20-1 with TRBJ2-3, with D perhaps TRBD2 (6 bases). The V and J ends lost 3 bases and 2 bases respectively, with 15 bases between them. The V gene's germline CDR1 is DFQATT and CDR2 SNEGSKA (reference sequence). The CDR3 has 15 amino acids. Here the CDR3 DNA reads TGCAGTGCTAGTCGGCTAGCGTTATTCACAGATACGCAGTATTTT. Translated, it gives CSASRLALFTDTQYF.

J is TRBJ2-3 and V is TRBV19; perhaps TRBD1 as D (6 bases). CDR1 and CDR2 from the germline V gene are LNHDA and SQIVND (reference sequence). The CDR3 is 13 amino acids. Between the trimmed V and J ends, which lost 6 bases and 4 bases, there was a span of 11 bases. CDR3 sequence reads: CASSTGSADTQYF. The CDR3 DNA reads TGTGCCAGTAGCACAGGGTCCGCAGATACGCAGTATTTT.

DNA for the CDR3: TGTGCCAGCAGCTCGACAGGGGTGGGAGGGGAGACCCAGTACTTC. It yields the protein CASSSTGVGGETQYF. This chain links TRBV5-4 with TRBJ2-5; D perhaps matches TRBD1 (8 bases). The CDR3 runs 15 residues. The V and J ends lost 3 bases and 5 bases respectively, with 17 bases between them. Germline V CDR1 and CDR2: SGHNT, YYREEE (reference sequence).

This clone was observed a few times. Other DNA sequences in the sample encode the same CDR3. CDR3 region: CASSLGQGNEQFF. CDR3 in DNA: TGTGCCAGCAGTTTGGGACAGGGCAATGAGCAGTTCTTC. The chain uses TRBV12-3 or TRBV12-4 and TRBJ2-1; 9 bases fit TRBD1. The trim removed 3 bases at V and 6 bases at J, leaving 0 bases unmatched. There are 13 residues in the CDR3.

This sequence joins TRBV9 and TRBJ1-2; no reliable D call. Germline assignment: CDR1 SGDLS and CDR2 YYNGEE. Deletions cut 4 bases from V and 9 bases from J, with 10 bases between. This CDR3 is built from 11 residues. For the CDR3, the DNA is TGTGCCAGCAGCTCGTATGAGCGCTACACCTTC. Its translation: CASSSYERYTF.

This chain links TRBV20-1 with TRBJ1-2; tentatively, D is TRBD1 (5 bases). Between the trimmed V and J ends, which lost 3 bases and 8 bases, there was a span of 10 bases. The CDR3 covers 11 residues. The germline V gene has CDR1 DFQATT and CDR2 SNEGSKA (reference sequence). The CDR3 DNA sequence: TGCAGTGCTAGGGGGGGAGGAGGCTACACCTTC. Protein product: CSARGGGGYTF.

V and J are TRBV7-9 and TRBJ1-3; D unresolved. The V end lost 5 bases, the J end lost 0 bases, and 11 bases lay between the germline ends. Germline V gene data show CDR1 as SEHNR and CDR2 as FQNEAQ (reference sequence). The CDR3 is made up of 15 amino acids. CDR3 sequence: CASSPQSGSGNTIYF. In DNA form, the CDR3 reads TGTGCCAGCAGCCCCCAATCGGGCTCTGGAAACACCATATATTTT.

The rearrangement links TRBV5-1 to TRBJ2-2; 7 bases map to TRBD2. The CDR3 runs to 16 residues. From germline, CDR1 is SGHRS and CDR2 YFSETQ. Germline trimming cut 0 bases from V and 4 bases from J; bases unmatched to any gene: 6. For the CDR3, the DNA is TGCGCCAGCAGCTTGGCCACGGGGGGTAGCACCGGGGAGCTGTTTTTT. Its protein is CASSLATGGSTGELFF.

The chain recombines TRBV5-4 with TRBJ1-4; a weak D match, TRBD1 (6 bases). Per the germline V gene, CDR1 is SGHNT and CDR2 is YYREEE (reference sequence). The CDR3 is made up of 15 amino acids. Trimming cost V 5 bases and J 0 bases, with 11 bases left between them. CDR3 DNA: TGTGCCAGCAGTACGGACAGTACAACTAATGAAAAACTGTTTTTT. Amino acids: CASSTDSTTNEKLFF.